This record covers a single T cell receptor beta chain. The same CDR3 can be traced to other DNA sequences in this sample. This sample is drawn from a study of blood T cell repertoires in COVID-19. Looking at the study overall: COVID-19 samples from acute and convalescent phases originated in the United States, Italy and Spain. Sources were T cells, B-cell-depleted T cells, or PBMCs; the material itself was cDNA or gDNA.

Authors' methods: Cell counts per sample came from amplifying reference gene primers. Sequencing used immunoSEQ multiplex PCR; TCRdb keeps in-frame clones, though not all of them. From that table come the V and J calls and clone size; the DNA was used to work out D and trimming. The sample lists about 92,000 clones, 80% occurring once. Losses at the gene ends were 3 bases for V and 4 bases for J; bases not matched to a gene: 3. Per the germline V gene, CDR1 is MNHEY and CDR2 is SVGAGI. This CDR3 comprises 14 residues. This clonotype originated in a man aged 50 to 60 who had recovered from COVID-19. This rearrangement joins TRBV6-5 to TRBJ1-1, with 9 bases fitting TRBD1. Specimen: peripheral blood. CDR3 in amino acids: CASSYRQGGTEAFF. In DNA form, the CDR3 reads TGTGCCAGCAGTTATAGACAGGGGGGCACTGAAGCTTTCTTT.